The 23 T cell receptor beta chains below all came from one sample that was sequenced in a study of control samples from healthy donors and cancer patients (dated by TCRdb to the early 2020s). Receptor amplification or capture employed the immunoSEQ multiplex PCR assay. Drawn from immuneACCESS, this table holds only the in-frame rearrangements with V and J called that TCRdb kept. Clones are partly lost; checked studies trace under half to an unresolved V gene and leave the rest unexplained. This sample is represented by fewer than 200,000 clones; around 94% of them were singletons. 14% of the sample goes to the ten largest clones. The sequenced sample consisted of PBMCs. The receptors originated from a man aged 60 to 69 with colorectal cancer.

This clone was seen just once. This sequence joins TRBV10-3 and TRBJ2-2; 9 nucleotides line up with TRBD1. After removal of 6 bases from V and 3 bases from J, the junction contained 5 bases not matched to a gene. The V gene's germline CDR1 is ENHRY and CDR2 SYGVKD. This CDR3 is built from 15 residues. The CDR3 DNA sequence: TGTGCCATCAGAGTGGACAGGGGAGACACCGGGGAGCTGTTTTTT. This codes for CAIRVDRGDTGELFF.

This chain connects TRBV7-8 to TRBJ1-1; D is perhaps TRBD1 (5 bases). Germline V gene sequence: CDR1 SGHVS, CDR2 FQNEAQ. V gave up 5 bases and J gave up 4 bases, with 14 bases separating them. The CDR3 contains 14 residues. CDR3 nucleotide sequence: TGTGCCAGCAGCCAGACCGGGGGAATCACTGAAGCTTTCTTT. Translation: CASSQTGGITEAFF.

This rearrangement joins TRBV7-9 to TRBJ1-2; 7 bases agree with TRBD1. CDR1 is SEHNR and CDR2 is FQNEAQ in the germline V gene (reference sequence). Losses at the gene ends were 5 bases for V and 0 bases for J; bases not matched to a gene: 9. The CDR3 loop spans 16 amino acids. CDR3: CASSSDRDSSNYGYTF. CDR3 nucleotide sequence: TGTGCCAGCAGCAGTGACCGGGACAGTTCTAACTATGGCTACACCTTC.

The chain carries TRBV10-2 and TRBJ2-1; TRBD2 is a possible D gene (5 bases). V lost 8 bases to trimming and J lost 6 bases, with 14 bases between them. The V gene's germline CDR1 is WSHSY and CDR2 SAAADI. The CDR3 covers 13 residues. CDR3 DNA sequence: TGCGCCAGCCTGGCTGCGGCGGGCAATGAGCAGTTCTTC. Amino acids: CASLAAAGNEQFF.

This chain links TRBV4-3 with TRBJ1-2; D ambiguous. From germline, CDR1 is LGHNA and CDR2 YSLEER. The V and J ends lost 0 bases and 5 bases respectively, with 10 bases between them. This CDR3 is 14 amino acids long. The CDR3 here is CASSQDRAEYGYTF. CDR3 DNA sequence: TGCGCCAGCAGCCAAGATCGGGCAGAATATGGCTACACCTTC.

The genes are TRBV29-1 and TRBJ2-7; 7 nucleotides match TRBD1. Germline-derived CDR1 and CDR2 are SQVTM and ANQGSEA. The length of the CDR3 is 14 residues. Unmatched junction bases numbered 4, after V lost 0 bases and J lost 2 bases. Written as DNA, the CDR3 is TGCAGCGTTGAAGATCCGACAGGGCCCTACGAGCAGTACTTC. Its translation is CSVEDPTGPYEQYF.

The V gene is TRBV5-5, the J gene TRBJ2-1, with 8 bases lining up with TRBD1. The CDR3 spans 16 residues. Germline V gene sequence: CDR1 SGHKS, CDR2 YYEKEE (reference sequence). The ends lost 4 bases at V and 0 bases at J; junction bases unmatched: 6. This CDR3 is CASSTGTGSSYNEQFF. CDR3 nucleotide sequence: TGTGCCAGCAGCACCGGGACAGGTAGCTCCTACAATGAGCAGTTCTTC.

CDR3 protein: CASSLRRANQPQHF. As DNA, the CDR3 is TGTGCCAGCAGCTTACGCAGGGCAAACCAGCCCCAGCATTTT. The chain has TRBV5-6 and TRBJ1-5; D might be TRBD1 (5 bases). The germline CDR1 and CDR2 sequences are SGHDT and YYEEEE. This CDR3 spans 14 amino acids. Trimming took 2 bases from V and 7 from J, leaving 13 bases between them.

V and J are TRBV4-3 and TRBJ1-2; D not resolved. Trimming took off 0 bases at V and 2 bases at J, with 10 bases between the two ends. CDR3 length equals 15 residues. Looked up from germline, CDR1 is LGHNA and CDR2 is YSLEER. The CDR3 here is CASSQDVGGNYGYTF. The DNA of the CDR3 is TGCGCCAGCAGCCAAGATGTCGGCGGAAACTATGGCTACACCTTC.

CDR3 nucleotides: TGTGCCAGTAGGGCGGGACATATCACCGGGGAGCTGTTTTTT. It encodes CASRAGHITGELFF. The chain is built from TRBV19 and TRBJ2-2, with D perhaps being TRBD1 or TRBD2 (6 bases each). The germline CDR1 and CDR2 sequences are LNHDA and SQIVND (reference sequence). The CDR3 spans 14 residues. Trimming removed 6 bases from V and 4 bases from J, with 12 bases in between.

This clone was counted once. The chain combines TRBV21-1 with TRBJ2-1. TRBV21-1 is a listed pseudogene. This CDR3 has 17 amino acids. CDR3 sequence reads: CASSPEWVRDPYNEQFF. The CDR3 nucleotides read TGTGCCAGCAGCCCAGAGTGGGTAAGAGATCCATACAATGAGCAGTTCTTC.

V gene TRBV11-2 combines with J gene TRBJ2-2; a possible D gene is TRBD2 (6 bases). The V end lost 4 bases, the J end lost 5 bases, and 17 bases lay between the germline ends. The germline V gene encodes CDR1 SGHAT and CDR2 FQNNGV. The CDR3 extends over 16 amino acids. The CDR3 is CASSSWTTLRTGELFF. The DNA of the CDR3 is TGTGCCAGCAGCTCTTGGACTACCCTGAGGACCGGGGAGCTGTTTTTT. The whole variable domain, filled in from reference TRBV11-2 and TRBJ2-2, reads EAGVAQSPRYKIIEKRQSVAFWCNPISGHATLYWYQQILGQGPKLLIQFQNNGVVDDSQLPKDRFSAERLKGVDSTLKIQPAKLEDSAVYLCASSSWTTLRTGELFFGEGSRLTVL.

The V and J genes are TRBV10-3 and TRBJ2-7; D remains unclear. The V and J ends lost 11 bases and 6 bases respectively, with 20 bases between them. Germline V gene data show CDR1 as ENHRY and CDR2 as SYGVKD. The CDR3 length is 13 residues. CDR3 amino acids: CAVGRVGMSEQYF. The CDR3 DNA reads TGTGCCGTTGGACGGGTAGGGATGAGCGAGCAGTACTTC.

The chain uses TRBV30 and TRBJ1-4; D is perhaps TRBD1 (6 bases). CDR3 size: 12 residues. The V end was cut by 5 bases, the J end by 4 bases, with 8 bases between. Germline V gives CDR1 GTSNPN, CDR2 SVGIG (reference sequence). The CDR3 DNA reads TGTGCCTGGGGACAGCATAATGAAAAACTGTTTTTT. This gives the protein CAWGQHNEKLFF. The variable domain in full, completed from reference TRBV30 and TRBJ1-4, reads SQTIHQWPATLVQPVGSPLSLECTVEGTSNPNLYWYRQAAGRGLQLLFYSVGIGQISSEVPQNLSASRPQDRQFILSSKKLLLSDSGFYLCAWGQHNEKLFFGSGTQLSVL.

The rearrangement joins TRBV7-9 to TRBJ1-2, with TRBD1 matching over 7 bases. The ends lost 5 bases at V and 1 base at J; junction bases unmatched: 7. Germline V lookup: CDR1 SEHNR, CDR2 FQNEAQ (reference sequence). The CDR3 is 15 residues long. The CDR3 sequence: CASSLSQGVNYGYTF. For the CDR3, the DNA is TGTGCCAGCAGCCTCAGCCAGGGGGTTAACTATGGCTACACCTTC.

This sequence joins TRBV7-6 and TRBJ2-2, with 14 positions matching TRBD2. The CDR3 extends over 18 amino acids. The ends lost 5 bases at V and 2 bases at J; junction bases unmatched: 7. Germline V lookup: CDR1 SGHVS, CDR2 FNYEAQ. CDR3 amino acids: CASSLRTSGGLNTGELFF. The CDR3 nucleotides are TGTGCCAGCAGCCTTCGGACTAGCGGGGGGTTAAACACCGGGGAGCTGTTTTTT.

The chain recombines TRBV5-4 with TRBJ1-3, with TRBD1 matching 7 bases. The CDR3 sequence is 16 residues long. The J segment lost 1 base and the V segment lost 1 base, leaving 5 bases of the junction unmatched. Germline CDR1 reads SGHNT; CDR2 reads YYREEE (reference sequence). CDR3 coding DNA: TGTGCCAGCAGCTTGAACAGGGGTTATTCTGGAAACACCATATATTTT. Its translation: CASSLNRGYSGNTIYF.

The rearrangement joins TRBV6-5 to TRBJ1-2; 7 bases are shared with TRBD1. The CDR3 length is 15 residues. The V gene's germline CDR1 is MNHEY and CDR2 SVGAGI. The ends lost 6 bases at V and 6 bases at J; junction bases unmatched: 13. Here the CDR3 DNA reads TGTGCCAGCAGCCGCACAGGGACAGACATTGATGGCTACACCTTC. This codes for CASSRTGTDIDGYTF.

V and J are TRBV19 and TRBJ2-1; TRBD1 matches at 9 bases. Germline values: CDR1 LNHDA, CDR2 SQIVND (reference sequence). The CDR3 is 14 residues long. With V trimmed by 5 bases and J by 4 bases, 3 bases remained unmatched. The DNA of the CDR3 is TGTGCCAGTAGTTCGACAGGGGGGTACAATGAGCAGTTCTTC. It codes for CASSSTGGYNEQFF.

The chain uses TRBV6-4 and TRBJ1-2; the match to TRBD1 covers 7 bases. Per germline, CDR1 MRHNA and CDR2 SNTAGT. This CDR3 has 14 amino acids. Trimming at V came to 0 bases and at J to 3 bases, leaving 1 base not matched to a gene. CDR3: CASSDSGTDYGYTF. CDR3 nucleotides: TGTGCCAGCAGTGACTCCGGGACAGACTATGGCTACACCTTC.

The chain carries TRBV5-1 and TRBJ2-7, with a tentative D call TRBD1 (5 bases). CDR1 and CDR2 from the germline V gene are SGHRS and YFSETQ. Between the trimmed V and J ends, which lost 4 bases and 2 bases, there was a span of 16 bases. CDR3 size: 15 residues. The CDR3 nucleotides are TGCGCCAGCAGCCCGATCAGTAGGGGCGCCTACGAGCAGTACTTC. Its translation: CASSPISRGAYEQYF.

This chain links TRBV7-9 with TRBJ2-7; tentatively, D is TRBD1 or TRBD2 (5 bases each). Deletions cut 4 bases from V and 2 bases from J, with 12 bases between. This CDR3 spans 14 amino acids. Looked up from germline, CDR1 is SEHNR and CDR2 is FQNEAQ (reference sequence). This CDR3 reads CASSSRDGAYEQYF. CDR3 in DNA: TGTGCCAGCAGCTCCCGGGACGGCGCCTACGAGCAGTACTTC.

The rearrangement uses TRBV6-5 and TRBJ1-1; D unresolved. The CDR3 is 15 residues long. V was pared by 7 bases and J by 0 bases, with 15 bases between. Germline CDR1 reads MNHEY; CDR2 reads SVGAGI. For the CDR3, the DNA is TGTGCCAGCACCGAAGATCGGGGAATGAACACTGAAGCTTTCTTT. Translating it yields CASTEDRGMNTEAFF.